This passage covers 17 T cell receptor beta chains from one sample sequenced in a study of response to subunit inactivated influenza vaccine. One entry per CDR3 protein, called by TCRdb with MiXCR from the RT-PCR reads. The sample lists 500,000 to 650,000 distinct CDR3 sequences, approximately 7.7% occurring once. Sequenced here: PBMCs from blood, sampled around 2 years after vaccination. All receptors come from a man aged 50 to 75 who received an inactivated influenza vaccine.

This clonotype was counted many times. V gene TRBV6-4 combines with J gene TRBJ2-1; 11 bases are shared with TRBD2. The CDR3 extends over 15 amino acids. Germline loops: CDR1 MRHNA, CDR2 SNTAGT. With 5 bases clipped from V and 8 bases from J, the junction kept 8 bases outside the gene matches. The CDR3 region has the DNA TGTGCCAGCAGTCCAACTAGCGGGAGTGGCTATGAGCAGTTCTTC. Translating gives CASSPTSGSGYEQFF.

This clonotype was picked up many times. The V call is TRBV3-1, the J call TRBJ1-1, with TRBD1 matching over 9 bases. V was clipped by 3 bases and J by 5 bases; unmatched bases: 7. This CDR3 has 15 residues. Germline lookup yields CDR1 LGHDT and CDR2 YNNKEL (reference sequence). The DNA for the CDR3 is TGTGCCAGCAGCCACCCGGGACAGGGAGAGACTGAAGCTTTCTTT. Its translation: CASSHPGQGETEAFF.

This clonotype was observed at least ten times. This sequence joins TRBV6-6 and TRBJ1-2; D is perhaps TRBD1 (5 bases). The CDR3 length is 13 residues. Trimming removed 7 bases from V and 5 bases from J, with 14 bases in between. Germline values: CDR1 MNHNY, CDR2 SVGAGI (reference sequence). In DNA form, the CDR3 reads TGTGCCAGCAAGGGGACGGAAAATTATGGCTACACCTTC. Residues: CASKGTENYGYTF.

This clonotype was seen ten or more times. The chain recombines TRBV7-2 with TRBJ2-1; D gene uncertain. Germline V CDR1 and CDR2: SGHTA, FQGNSA. This CDR3 has 16 residues. V gave up 2 bases and J gave up 0 bases, with 11 bases separating them. CDR3 bases: TGTGCCAGCAGCTTAAGTGGCGCTAGCTCCTACAATGAGCAGTTCTTC. Translated: CASSLSGASSYNEQFF.

This clonotype was detected many times. The rearrangement uses TRBV7-6 and TRBJ1-1; D not resolved. The V gene lost 4 bases and the J gene lost 3 bases, with 12 bases spanning the gap. Germline V lookup: CDR1 SGHVS, CDR2 FNYEAQ. This CDR3 has 14 amino acids. CDR3 in amino acids: CASSSSNADTEAFF. CDR3 in DNA: TGTGCCAGCAGCTCGTCCAACGCCGACACTGAAGCTTTCTTT.

This clonotype was observed many times. The chain has TRBV10-3 and TRBJ2-7; 12 bases match TRBD2. Germline V lookup: CDR1 ENHRY, CDR2 SYGVKD. This CDR3 region has 13 residues. With 11 bases clipped from V and 4 bases from J, the junction kept 6 bases outside the gene matches. CDR3 bases: TGTGCCGTAACGACTAGCGGGAGTTACGAGCAGTACTTC. Residues: CAVTTSGSYEQYF.

This clonotype was counted a few times. The chain employs TRBV14 and TRBJ2-1, with D maybe TRBD1 (6 bases). CDR3 size: 15 residues. Germline values: CDR1 SGHDN, CDR2 FVKESK. Trimming removed 2 bases from V and 0 bases from J, with 8 bases in between. The CDR3, as DNA: TGTGCCAGCAGCCAAAGACAGGTCTCCTACAATGAGCAGTTCTTC. Translating it yields CASSQRQVSYNEQFF.

The chain couples TRBV19 to TRBJ2-5; the D gene could be TRBD1 or TRBD2 (5 bases each). With 4 bases removed from V and 0 bases from J, the gap between germline ends came to 6 bases. Looked up from germline, CDR1 is LNHDA and CDR2 is SQIVND (reference sequence). The CDR3 loop spans 13 amino acids. CDR3 in amino acids: CASSRGHQETQYF. The CDR3 nucleotides are TGTGCCAGTAGTAGGGGACACCAAGAGACCCAGTACTTC. The full variable domain, its missing parts supplied by reference TRBV19 and TRBJ2-5, is DGGITQSPKYLFRKEGQNVTLSCEQNLNHDAMYWYRQDPGQGLRLIYYSQIVNDFQKGDIAEGYSVSREKKESFPLTVTSAQKNPTAFYLCASSRGHQETQYFGPGTRLLVL.

This clonotype was seen more than once but under ten times. The chain is built from TRBV18 and TRBJ1-2; D gene ambiguous. The CDR3 sequence is 15 residues long. Trimming stripped 2 bases from V and 4 bases from J, with 14 bases between. Germline lookup yields CDR1 KGHSH and CDR2 LQKENI. The CDR3 spells CASSPEARGVYGYTF. Written as DNA, the CDR3 is TGTGCCAGCTCACCAGAGGCTCGCGGGGTCTATGGCTACACCTTC.

This clonotype was found a few times. This rearrangement joins TRBV20-1 to TRBJ2-1; the match to TRBD2 covers 14 bases. Unmatched junction bases numbered 8, after V lost 0 bases and J lost 7 bases. The CDR3 extends over 17 amino acids. The germline V gene has CDR1 DFQATT and CDR2 SNEGSKA (reference sequence). The CDR3: CSARDRAGTSGGNEQFF. The CDR3, as DNA: TGCAGTGCTAGAGACCGAGCCGGGACTAGCGGGGGAAATGAGCAGTTCTTC.

This clonotype was seen at least ten times. V is TRBV20-1 and J is TRBJ1-5, with D perhaps matching TRBD1 (5 bases). The CDR3 is 15 amino acids. CDR1 and CDR2 from the germline V gene are DFQATT and SNEGSKA (reference sequence). V lost 3 bases to trimming and J lost 4 bases, with 16 bases between them. The CDR3 DNA reads as TGCAGTGCTAGGACCTTAGGGGATCCAAATCAGCCCCAGCATTTT. Its translation: CSARTLGDPNQPQHF.

This clonotype was counted a few times. This sequence joins TRBV25-1 and TRBJ2-3; 7 positions match TRBD1. Trimming removed 6 bases from V and 3 bases from J; junction bases left unmatched: 6. The CDR3 extends over 14 amino acids. Germline V lookup: CDR1 MGHDK, CDR2 SYGVNS. The CDR3 reads CASRSDRSTDTQYF. The CDR3 DNA reads TGTGCCAGCAGATCGGACAGGTCGACAGATACGCAGTATTTT. Full variable domain (missing parts from reference TRBV25-1 and TRBJ2-3): EADIYQTPRYLVIGTGKKITLECSQTMGHDKMYWYQQDPGMELHLIHYSYGVNSTEKGDLSSESTVSRIRTEHFPLTLESARPSHTSQYLCASRSDRSTDTQYFGPGTRLTVL.

This clonotype was counted many times. The chain uses TRBV20-1 and TRBJ1-2, with D possibly matching TRBD1 (6 bases). The germline gives CDR1 DFQATT, CDR2 SNEGSKA (reference sequence). The CDR3 length is 13 residues. Trimming removed 0 bases at V and 7 bases at J, with 12 bases between. CDR3 DNA sequence: TGCAGTGCTAGAGAAGGGGGGGCGAGTGGCTACACCTTC. Protein product: CSAREGGASGYTF.

This clonotype was observed a few times. The chain has TRBV5-1 and TRBJ1-1; no firm D call. V lost 1 base and J lost 1, with 11 bases in between. The length of the CDR3 is 15 residues. Germline CDR1 and CDR2: SGHRS and YFSETQ. As DNA, the CDR3 is TGCGCCAGCAGCTTGTTGGGCAGATCGAACACTGAAGCTTTCTTT. This sequence encodes CASSLLGRSNTEAFF.

The genes are TRBV9 and TRBJ2-3, with D perhaps TRBD1 (6 bases). Trimming stripped 4 bases from V and 6 bases from J, with 15 bases between. Germline V gene lookup returns CDR1 SGDLS and CDR2 YYNGEE. The CDR3 contains 14 residues. The CDR3 sequence is CASSPRQEVDTQYF. The CDR3 DNA sequence: TGTGCCAGCAGCCCTCGACAGGAGGTCGATACGCAGTATTTT.

This chain uses TRBV5-1 with TRBJ2-7; 9 bases line up with TRBD1. This CDR3 spans 16 amino acids. The ends lost 2 bases at V and 3 bases at J; junction bases unmatched: 9. CDR1 SGHRS and CDR2 YFSETQ come from the germline V gene. This chain's CDR3 is CASSFTVTGGFYEQYF. In DNA form, the CDR3 reads TGCGCCAGCAGCTTTACTGTGACAGGGGGTTTCTACGAGCAGTACTTC. Supplemented by reference TRBV5-1 and TRBJ2-7, the full variable domain reads KAGVTQTPRYLIKTRGQQVTLSCSPISGHRSVSWYQQTPGQGLQFLFEYFSETQRNKGNFPGRFSGRQFSNSRSEMNVSTLELGDSALYLCASSFTVTGGFYEQYFGPGTRLTVT.

This clonotype was counted only a few times. V usage is TRBV6-2 or TRBV6-3 and J usage is TRBJ2-6, with 10 bases lining up with TRBD1. Germline V gene sequence: CDR1 MNHEY, CDR2 SVGEGT. Germline trimming cut 2 bases from V and 0 bases from J; bases unmatched to any gene: 7. The CDR3 loop spans 19 amino acids. CDR3 DNA sequence: TGTGCCAGCAGTTACGATTCGAGACAGGGGGCCTCTGGGGCCAACGTCCTGACTTTC. Encoded protein: CASSYDSRQGASGANVLTF.